This is a list of T cell receptor beta chains from one sample in a study of T cell repertoires in cytomegalovirus infection. TCRdb analysed the reads with MiXCR anew, one entry per CDR3 protein. The repertoire includes about 740,000 distinct CDR3 sequences, about 40% of them detected once, and roughly 2.8% sits in the top ten. The source material was PBMCs. Receptor source: a human donor in good health (CMV status not recorded). Some clones in this sample may be carry-over from other donors' samples. The CDR3 runs from the conserved cysteine through the conserved F or W. D genes are given only for firm matches. Expanded clones are given a class, and other clones once, few, many or no size at all.

cdr3_nt	cdr3_aa	v_call	d_call	clone_size	j_call
TGTGCCAGCAGTTTCAGGTCCGGGGAGCTGTTTTTT	CASSFRSGELFF	TRBV27	-	-	TRBJ2-2
TGTGCCAAGTCGGGGGACCGCGTCGGAAACACCATATATTTT	CAKSGDRVGNTIYF	TRBV30	-	-	TRBJ1-3
TGTGCCAGCAGCCAGGGGGGGGACACCTACAATGAGCAGTTCTTC	CASSQGGDTYNEQFF	TRBV7-6	-	few	TRBJ2-1
TGTGCCAGCAGCTTAGTCGGGGCAGGGAGAGAGACCCAGTACTTC	CASSLVGAGRETQYF	TRBV7-2	-	many	TRBJ2-5
TGTGCCAGCAGTTTGGTGGGGCAGCCCGATCAGCCCCAGCATTTT	CASSLVGQPDQPQHF	TRBV28	-	-	TRBJ1-5
TGTGCCAGTAGTCCCGAGTTCCGAGTCCCTGAAGCTTTCTTT	CASSPEFRVPEAFF	TRBV19	-	-	TRBJ1-1
TGTGCCAGCAGCTCTCAGGGGGATGAGCAGTTCTTC	CASSSQGDEQFF	TRBV11-3	TRBD1	-	TRBJ2-1
TGTGCCAGCAGTTCTCAGGGGGCCCCGAACACTGAAGCTTTCTTT	CASSSQGAPNTEAFF	TRBV2	TRBD1	-	TRBJ1-1
TGTGCCAGCAGTTTATCACCCCAGAAAAACTATGGCTACACCTTC	CASSLSPQKNYGYTF	TRBV28	-	-	TRBJ1-2
TGTGCCAGCAGTTTATCGGGCCCCGCGGGTCAGCCCCAGCATTTT	CASSLSGPAGQPQHF	TRBV28	-	-	TRBJ1-5
TGCAGCGTTGTCAGGGTGCGTCACTACGAGCAGTACTTC	CSVVRVRHYEQYF	TRBV29-1	-	-	TRBJ2-7
TGTGCCAGCAGGGAGGGCCAAGGGCAGCCCCAGCATTTT	CASREGQGQPQHF	TRBV2	-	-	TRBJ1-5
TGTGCCAGCAGTGAGGGGGCGAGGGACCAAGAGACCCAGTACTTC	CASSEGARDQETQYF	TRBV6-1	-	many	TRBJ2-5
TGCAGCGTTGTAGAACGGCGAGGCTCACCCCTCCACTTT	CSVVERRGSPLHF	TRBV29-1	-	few	TRBJ1-6
TGTGCCAGCAGCTTACTACCTGGGAGCTCTGGAAACACCATATATTTT	CASSLLPGSSGNTIYF	TRBV7-8	-	-	TRBJ1-3
TGTGCCAGCAGCCAGCGCAGGGGCAGGGGTTTCTCTGGGGCCAACGTCCTGACTTTC	CASSQRRGRGFSGANVLTF	TRBV14	-	-	TRBJ2-6
TGTGCCAGCAGCTTAGCGCGTAGGGGGGCGAATACCGGGGAGCTGTTTTTT	CASSLARRGANTGELFF	TRBV7-8	-	-	TRBJ2-2
TGTGCCAGCAGTTACGGGGGGTCTAGCGGGTGGAGGGAGACCCAGTACTTC	CASSYGGSSGWRETQYF	TRBV6-6	TRBD2	-	TRBJ2-5
TGTGCCAGCAGCGTACAGAAAAAACCTCAAGAGACCCAGTACTTC	CASSVQKKPQETQYF	TRBV5-3	-	few	TRBJ2-5
TGTGCCAGCAGTTTCGGGACAGGGGTTTCGGATGAGCAGTTCTTC	CASSFGTGVSDEQFF	TRBV27	TRBD1	few	TRBJ2-1
TGTGCCAGCGGGGACGGGGCTAGCACAGATACGCAGTATTTT	CASGDGASTDTQYF	TRBV19	-	-	TRBJ2-3
TGTGCCAGCAGTCGTATCGGGGGCGCTGAAGCTTTCTTT	CASSRIGGAEAFF	TRBV12-3/TRBV12-4	-	many	TRBJ1-1
TGTGCCAGCAGCCGAGGAGAGGGTATCGGTCAGCCCCAGCATTTT	CASSRGEGIGQPQHF	TRBV7-3	-	few	TRBJ1-5
TGTGCCAGCAGCTCCCCTGACGCCGGGACTAGCGGGAGTCGGTCCTACAATGAGCAGTTCTTC	CASSSPDAGTSGSRSYNEQFF	TRBV9	TRBD2	-	TRBJ2-1
TGTGCCAGCCGCCCCTTGGATACGCAGTATTTT	CASRPLDTQYF	TRBV7-6	-	-	TRBJ2-3
TGCGCCAGCAGTCAAGTAGATGAGCAGTTCTTC	CASSQVDEQFF	TRBV10-2	-	many	TRBJ2-1
TGTGCCAGTAGTGGTCGACAGGGAAAGTACTTC	CASSGRQGKYF	TRBV19	TRBD1	-	TRBJ2-5
TGCAGTGCTAAGCTTTGGGACAGGCGCTACGAGCAGTACTTC	CSAKLWDRRYEQYF	TRBV20-1	TRBD1	-	TRBJ2-7
TGTGCCAGCGCCCATGCGTTGGGGGCCGCCTTT	CASAHALGAAF	TRBV28	-	-	TRBJ1-1
TGTGCCAGCAGTGGACAGGGTATTATCGAAGCTTTCTTT	CASSGQGIIEAFF	TRBV12-3/TRBV12-4	TRBD1	-	TRBJ1-1
TGTGCCAGTAGTATTTATCAATACAATGAGCAGTTCTTC	CASSIYQYNEQFF	TRBV19	-	few	TRBJ2-1
TGTGCCAGTAGTATTTCAGCACAGGGGGAGACCCAGTACTTC	CASSISAQGETQYF	TRBV19	TRBD1	-	TRBJ2-5
TGTGCCAGCAGCTTAGAAGGGGGCAGGGCGGTCAACACTGAAGCTTTCTTT	CASSLEGGRAVNTEAFF	TRBV7-6	TRBD1	-	TRBJ1-1
TGTGCCAGCAGCTTAGGGGGCATGACTGAAGCTTTCTTT	CASSLGGMTEAFF	TRBV5-6	TRBD1	-	TRBJ1-1
TGTGCCAGCAGTACCGGGACAGGGCACCCAGAGACCCAGTACTTC	CASSTGTGHPETQYF	TRBV6-2/TRBV6-3	TRBD1	few	TRBJ2-5
TGTGCCAGCAGTGCGATGACAGGGGCCAACACTGAAGCTTTCTTT	CASSAMTGANTEAFF	TRBV6-6	TRBD1	-	TRBJ1-1
TGTGCCAGCAGCTTAATCGATGGGGAGACCCAGTACTTC	CASSLIDGETQYF	TRBV7-9	-	once	TRBJ2-5
TGCGCCAGCAGCCTCTCGGGACAGGGGATTGAGTATGGCTACACCTTC	CASSLSGQGIEYGYTF	TRBV4-1	TRBD1	-	TRBJ1-2
TGTGCCAGCAGTTACTCGAGAAGCGGGGCAGATACGCAGTATTTT	CASSYSRSGADTQYF	TRBV6-8	TRBD2	-	TRBJ2-3
TGTGCCAGTAAACTCCGGCGTCGGTCAGATGGCTACACCTTC	CASKLRRRSDGYTF	TRBV19	-	-	TRBJ1-2
TGCAGCGCCGGGACAGGCAATGAAAAACTGTTTTTT	CSAGTGNEKLFF	TRBV29-1	TRBD1	-	TRBJ1-4
TGTGCCAGCAAGCCTCAGGGACAGGGGGCGAGGAGCGGGACTGGTGAGCAGTTCTTC	CASKPQGQGARSGTGEQFF	TRBV6-2/TRBV6-3	TRBD1	few	TRBJ2-1
TGTGCCAGCAGCCCCAGACAGGGGGGAACCTACGAGCAGTACTTC	CASSPRQGGTYEQYF	TRBV7-8	TRBD1	many	TRBJ2-7
TGTGCCAGCAACCCTCATGTAGGGGCTCAGCCCCAGCATTTT	CASNPHVGAQPQHF	TRBV12-3/TRBV12-4	-	-	TRBJ1-5
TGTGCCAGCAGCTTGTTTCAGGGGGCCACTGAAGCTTTCTTT	CASSLFQGATEAFF	TRBV5-6	TRBD1	-	TRBJ1-1
TGTGCCAGCAGTCGCGGTTTAGCGGGAGTGACGGGCGAGCAGTACTTC	CASSRGLAGVTGEQYF	TRBV2	TRBD2	-	TRBJ2-7
TGTGCCAGCAGTTTTCGGAGGGGAGGTGAAAAACTGTTTTTT	CASSFRRGGEKLFF	TRBV28	-	few	TRBJ1-4
TGTGCCAGTAATCGGGGAAACGGGGTCAATTCACCCCTCCACTTT	CASNRGNGVNSPLHF	TRBV19	-	few	TRBJ1-6
TGTGCCAGCAGTTATCGCGGGACAGGGTATAGGAGGGTTTCCTACAATGAGCAGTTCTTC	CASSYRGTGYRRVSYNEQFF	TRBV6-6	TRBD1	-	TRBJ2-1
TGTGCCAGCAGCTCTCTCGGACCGAACACCGGGGAGCTGTTTTTT	CASSSLGPNTGELFF	TRBV5-6	-	few	TRBJ2-2
TGTGCCAGCAGTGAAGGACAGTATGTCTACACCTTC	CASSEGQYVYTF	TRBV12-3/TRBV12-4	-	-	TRBJ1-2